What follows are 20 T cell receptor beta chains derived from one specimen sequenced in a study of T cells in Graves' hyperthyroidism and ophthalmopathy. There were TCR beta CDR3 regions amplified from RNA transcripts. HTBI primers were the set used in a first-round RT-PCR of the TCR CDR3. Each CDR3 protein is one row after TCRdb ran MiXCR on the multiplex PCR reads. Among about 680,000 distinct CDR3 sequences, 35% were seen once, and the ten largest hold around 29%. Sequences were obtained from blood. Receptor source: a woman between 40 and 55 years old with Graves' hyperthyroidism.

This clonotype came up many times. This sequence joins TRBV19 and TRBJ2-7, with D unclear. Trimming shortened V by 3 bases and J by 6 bases, and 15 bases separated the two germline ends. The CDR3 contains 14 residues. From germline, CDR1 is LNHDA and CDR2 SQIVND (reference sequence). The CDR3 spells CASSMTATPGEQYF. The CDR3 nucleotides are TGTGCCAGTAGTATGACCGCAACACCCGGCGAGCAGTACTTC.

In this sample, this clonotype turned up a few times. J is TRBJ2-7 and V is TRBV7-9; tentatively, D is TRBD1 (5 bases). Germline-derived CDR1 and CDR2 are SEHNR and FQNEAQ (reference sequence). This CDR3 is 14 amino acids long. V was clipped by 5 bases and J by 1 base, with 12 bases between them. CDR3 sequence: CASSQYDRSYEQYF. The CDR3 region has the DNA TGTGCCAGCAGCCAATACGACAGATCCTACGAGCAGTACTTC. The full variable domain, completed using reference TRBV7-9 and TRBJ2-7, is DTGVSQNPRHKITKRGQNVTFRCDPISEHNRLYWYRQTLGQGPEFLTYFQNEAQLEKSRLLSDRFSAERPKGSFSTLEIQRTEQGDSAMYLCASSQYDRSYEQYFGPGTRLTVT.

Ten or more counts support this clonotype. The V call is TRBV7-2, the J call TRBJ2-7; maybe TRBD2 (6 bases). The V end lost 5 bases, the J end lost 3 bases, and 17 bases lay between the germline ends. Germline CDR1 SGHTA, CDR2 FQGNSA. The CDR3 has 15 residues. In DNA form, the CDR3 reads TGTGCCAGCAGCCTCAGTTTAGCGGAGTACTACGAGCAGTACTTC. Translation: CASSLSLAEYYEQYF.

CDR3 nucleotides: TGTGCCAGCCGCACAGACTCGGGGCCTGAAACTGAAGCTTTCTTT. Amino acids: CASRTDSGPETEAFF. V gene TRBV7-9 combines with J gene TRBJ1-1, with D possibly TRBD1 on 5 matching bases. Trimming left V 8 bases short and J 5 bases short, with 21 bases between. The CDR3 spans 15 residues. Germline loops: CDR1 SEHNR, CDR2 FQNEAQ (reference sequence).

This clonotype was picked up one time. One end of the junction varies from germline; a read error may be responsible. The V call is TRBV13, the J call TRBJ2-7; 7 bases are shared with TRBD2. CDR3 size: 15 residues. The V gene's germline CDR1 is PRHDT and CDR2 FYEKMQ (reference sequence). CDR3 bases: TGTGCCAGCAGCTTAGGGGGGGGGAGCTCCTGCGAGCAGTACTTC. It translates to CASSLGGGSSCEQYF.

This clonotype was seen only once. V gene TRBV7-9 combines with J gene TRBJ1-6; 9 bases agree with TRBD1. CDR1 and CDR2 (germline): SEHNR, FQNEAQ (reference sequence). The junction had 7 bases not matched to a gene; V was cut back by 8 bases and J by 8 bases. The CDR3 consists of 14 residues. The CDR3 nucleotides read TGTGCCAGCGGTCGGGACAGGGAAGATTCACCCCTCCACTTT. Its protein is CASGRDREDSPLHF. The entire variable domain, with the rest obtained from reference TRBV7-9 and TRBJ1-6, is as follows: DTGVSQNPRHKITKRGQNVTFRCDPISEHNRLYWYRQTLGQGPEFLTYFQNEAQLEKSRLLSDRFSAERPKGSFSTLEIQRTEQGDSAMYLCASGRDREDSPLHFGNGTRLTVT.

This clonotype was found a few times. This chain links TRBV7-9 with TRBJ2-2; 14 bases line up with TRBD2. The CDR3 length is 20 residues. V was pared by 5 bases and J by 2 bases, with 13 bases of the junction left unmatched. Germline lookup yields CDR1 SEHNR and CDR2 FQNEAQ (reference sequence). The CDR3 DNA follows: TGTGCCAGCAGCCAACTAACAGGACTAGCGGGGGGATTAAACACCGGGGAGCTGTTTTTT. Translated, it gives CASSQLTGLAGGLNTGELFF. The complete variable domain, with remaining parts taken from reference TRBV7-9 and TRBJ2-2, reads DTGVSQNPRHKITKRGQNVTFRCDPISEHNRLYWYRQTLGQGPEFLTYFQNEAQLEKSRLLSDRFSAERPKGSFSTLEIQRTEQGDSAMYLCASSQLTGLAGGLNTGELFFGEGSRLTVL.

Concerning this clonotype: A much larger clonotype is one base distant, so this may be a read error. The chain has TRBV19 and TRBJ1-2; unclear D gene. This CDR3 comprises 13 residues. The V end was cut by 8 bases, the J end by 3 bases, with 13 bases between. Germline CDR1 is LNHDA and CDR2 is SQIVND (reference sequence). The CDR3 DNA follows: TGTGCCAGTGGTTGGAGCAGCTACTATGGCTACACCTTC. Amino acids: CASGWSSYYGYTF. Looking up the rest from reference TRBV19 and TRBJ1-2 gives the full variable domain: DGGITQSPKYLFRKEGQNVTLSCEQNLNHDAMYWYRQDPGQGLRLIYYSQIVNDFQKGDIAEGYSVSREKKESFPLTVTSAQKNPTAFYLCASGWSSYYGYTFGSGTRLTVV.

The rearrangement uses TRBV28 and TRBJ2-7; D may match TRBD1 or TRBD2 (6 bases each). The germline V gene has CDR1 MDHEN and CDR2 SYDVKM. CDR3 length: 11 residues. Trimming shortened V by 8 bases and J by 6 bases, and 11 bases separated the two germline ends. CDR3: CASQGGGEQYF. The CDR3 DNA sequence: TGTGCCAGCCAAGGAGGGGGCGAGCAGTACTTC.

This clonotype showed up just a few times. V and J are TRBV6-4 and TRBJ2-7, with D possibly TRBD1 on 5 matching bases. The CDR3 totals 13 residues. Between the trimmed V and J ends, which lost 5 bases and 4 bases, there was a span of 12 bases. Germline V lookup: CDR1 MRHNA, CDR2 SNTAGT. CDR3 sequence: CASSYWGQYEQYF. The CDR3 coding sequence is TGTGCCAGCAGTTACTGGGGCCAATACGAGCAGTACTTC.

The sample holds a few counts of this clonotype. This chain links TRBV6-1 with TRBJ2-6; tentative D call: TRBD1 (5 bases). The CDR3 length is 17 residues. Germline CDR1 is MNHNS and CDR2 is SASEGT. Trimming shortened V by 8 bases and J by 4 bases, and 21 bases separated the two germline ends. In DNA, the CDR3 is TGTGCCAGCTCACTTTGGACACAAGCGCCCGGGGCCAACGTCCTGACTTTC. As protein: CASSLWTQAPGANVLTF.

The chain couples TRBV10-3 to TRBJ2-6; D is unclear. Germline V gene sequence: CDR1 ENHRY, CDR2 SYGVKD. Trimming stripped 1 base from V and 18 bases from J, with 4 bases between. CDR3 length equals 9 residues. The CDR3 is CAISEFGTF. In nucleotides, the CDR3 is TGTGCCATCAGTGAGTTCGGGACTTTC.

The chain employs TRBV18 and TRBJ2-7; weak D call: TRBD2 (5 bases). Germline V gene data show CDR1 as KGHSH and CDR2 as LQKENI. The length of the CDR3 is 12 residues. V lost 3 bases and J 5 bases, leaving 8 bases between the germline ends. The CDR3 nucleotides read TGTGCCAGCTCACCGCGGGTTGACGAGCAGTACTTC. It encodes CASSPRVDEQYF.

Ten or more counts support this clonotype. The chain joins TRBV19 to TRBJ1-2; tentative D call: TRBD1 (5 bases). V was trimmed by 5 bases and J by 7 bases, leaving 17 bases between them. CDR3 length: 14 residues. Germline-derived CDR1 and CDR2 are LNHDA and SQIVND (reference sequence). CDR3 sequence (DNA): TGTGCCAGTAGTGACGCCGATCGGGGCCGTGGCTACACCTTC. The encoded protein is CASSDADRGRGYTF.

In the case of this clonotype: Given a much more abundant clone one base away, this may be a read error. The chain joins TRBV7-6 to TRBJ1-4, with TRBD1 matching 7 bases. The CDR3 sequence is 14 residues long. Per the germline V gene, CDR1 is SGHVS and CDR2 is FNYEAQ. Here the CDR3 DNA reads TGTGCCAGCATGCACCGGGACAGCAATGGAAAACTGTTTTTT. This codes for CASMHRDSNGKLFF.

This clonotype was observed at least ten times. V and J are TRBV6-5 and TRBJ1-2; 7 nucleotides align to TRBD1. V lost 4 bases, J lost 4 bases, and 3 bases stayed unmatched. Germline V CDR1 and CDR2: MNHEY, SVGAGI. The CDR3 is 13 residues long. CDR3 coding DNA: TGTGCCAGCAGTTGGGACAGATCCTATGGCTACACCTTC. Amino acids: CASSWDRSYGYTF.

The chain employs TRBV4-1 and TRBJ1-5, with 7 bases identical to TRBD1. This CDR3 is built from 18 residues. Trimming at V came to 1 base and at J to 4 bases, leaving 13 bases not matched to a gene. Germline CDR1 is MGHRA and CDR2 is YSYEKL. The CDR3 region has the DNA TGCGCCAGCAGCCAAGGCCCGGCCCGGACAGGTGGGAATCAGCCCCAGCATTTT. It translates to CASSQGPARTGGNQPQHF.

The chain recombines TRBV7-2 with TRBJ1-4; no definite D call. This CDR3 region has 14 residues. Trimming shortened V by 7 bases and J by 8 bases, and 17 bases separated the two germline ends. The V gene's germline CDR1 is SGHTA and CDR2 FQGNSA. The CDR3 DNA is TGTGCCAGCACCCCTGGACTAGCGGGAGAAAAACTGTTTTTT. It encodes CASTPGLAGEKLFF.

Note on this clonotype: A much more abundant neighbour one base away suggests this may be a read error. This rearrangement joins TRBV24-1 to TRBJ2-7; a weak D match, TRBD2 (5 bases). V lost 11 bases, J lost 5 bases, and 18 bases lay in between. The CDR3 loop spans 13 amino acids. Per germline, CDR1 KGHDR and CDR2 SFDVKD. The CDR3 DNA reads as TGTGCCAGCACCCCCTCCCTCGGGGACGAGCAGTACTTC. The encoded protein is CASTPSLGDEQYF.

The rearrangement uses TRBV29-1 and TRBJ1-4, with a tentative D call TRBD1 (6 bases). Germline V gene data show CDR1 as SQVTM and CDR2 as ANQGSEA. This CDR3 region has 11 residues. V gave up 5 bases and J gave up 8 bases, with 9 bases separating them. DNA of the CDR3: TGCAGCGTTATAGGGGGAGAAAAACTGTTTTTT. Protein: CSVIGGEKLFF. Looking up the rest from reference TRBV29-1 and TRBJ1-4 gives the full variable domain: SAVISQKPSRDICQRGTSLTIQCQVDSQVTMMFWYRQQPGQSLTLIATANQGSEATYESGFVIDKFPISRPNLTFSTLTVSNMSPEDSSIYLCSVIGGEKLFFGSGTQLSVL.